The 25 T cell receptor beta chains in this list originate from one sample, sequenced in a study of persistence of HIV-infected CD4 T cells. Antigen specificity for these receptors is unknown. The immunoSEQ assay was version 4, run in survey mode. Libraries were prepared by immunoSEQ multiplex PCR; TCRdb keeps only in-frame clonotypes and omits some of them. The table lists approximately 46,000 clones, 90% of them singletons. Anti-CD3/anti-CD28 beads served as a nonspecific positive control stimulus. Sorting selected CD4+ T cells upregulating both CD40 ligand and CD69. The source was CD4+ T cells sorted from PBMCs after 18-hour stimulation, collected from a patient who received antiretroviral therapy. These receptors all stem from an adult woman with HIV who was CMV-seropositive.

The rearrangement joins TRBV7-2 to TRBJ1-1; D is undetermined. The CDR3 is 13 amino acids. The germline V gene encodes CDR1 SGHTA and CDR2 FQGNSA. V was clipped by 6 bases and J by 1 base, with 9 bases between them. The CDR3 protein is CASRIQENTEAFF. The CDR3 nucleotides are TGTGCCAGCAGAATACAAGAGAACACTGAAGCTTTCTTT.

The V call is TRBV12-3 or TRBV12-4, the J call TRBJ1-2; D call uncertain. Trimming took off 2 bases at V and 8 bases at J, with 9 bases between the two ends. CDR3 length: 12 amino acids. The CDR3 sequence is CASSLNMGGYTF. CDR3 bases: TGTGCCAGCAGTTTAAATATGGGGGGCTACACCTTC.

The chain joins TRBV5-4 to TRBJ2-2, with D unclear. V was cut by 0 bases and J by 1 base, with 10 bases left in between. The CDR3 has 16 amino acids. Germline V CDR1 and CDR2: SGHNT, YYREEE (reference sequence). The CDR3 region is CASSLATAQNTGELFF. The CDR3 DNA reads TGTGCCAGCAGCTTGGCGACGGCCCAGAACACCGGGGAGCTGTTTTTT.

This clone has just one count. The chain carries TRBV7-2 and TRBJ2-7; D gene ambiguous. Trimming removed 3 bases from V and 2 bases from J, with 11 bases in between. The CDR3 runs 14 residues. The V gene's germline CDR1 is SGHTA and CDR2 FQGNSA. CDR3 loop: CASSFLDGPYEQYF. In nucleotides, the CDR3 is TGTGCCAGCAGCTTCCTAGACGGACCCTACGAGCAGTACTTC.

A few counts support this clone. The genes are TRBV5-1 and TRBJ1-3, with 11 bases lining up with TRBD1. There are 19 residues in the CDR3. Germline trimming cut 2 bases from V and 0 bases from J; bases unmatched to any gene: 10. In germline, CDR1 is SGHRS, CDR2 YFSETQ. CDR3 loop: CASSLGTGGSLSSGNTIYF. The CDR3 DNA follows: TGCGCCAGCAGCTTAGGGACAGGGGGGTCATTGAGCTCTGGAAACACCATATATTTT.

The chain is built from TRBV28 and TRBJ2-4; the match to TRBD1 covers 9 bases. With V trimmed by 10 bases and J by 7 bases, 14 bases remained unmatched. This CDR3 has 15 amino acids. CDR1 is MDHEN and CDR2 is SYDVKM in the germline V gene. In DNA form, the CDR3 reads TGTGCCACCTCGCTGCCGGGGACAGGGATCAACATTCAGTACTTC. Protein sequence: CATSLPGTGINIQYF.

The J gene is TRBJ2-1, the V gene TRBV6-2 or TRBV6-3; 12 bases fit TRBD2. Germline lookup yields CDR1 MNHEY and CDR2 SVGEGT. V gave up 6 bases and J gave up 6 bases; unmatched junction bases: 9. This CDR3 is 16 amino acids long. The CDR3 loop reads CASSHRLAGVSNEQFF. The CDR3 coding sequence is TGTGCCAGCAGCCATCGACTAGCGGGAGTTAGCAATGAGCAGTTCTTC.

This clone was counted once. The chain combines TRBV6-2 or TRBV6-3 with TRBJ2-3; 14 nucleotides agree with TRBD2. Germline V gene data show CDR1 as MNHEY and CDR2 as SVGEGT. V shed 4 bases and J 8 bases; nucleotides not matched to a gene: 8. This CDR3 comprises 16 residues. CDR3 nucleotides: TGTGCCAGCAGTTCCCCCGGGACTAGCGGGGGAATTACGCAGTATTTT. It is translated as CASSSPGTSGGITQYF.

The chain combines TRBV28 with TRBJ1-1, with unresolved D. The V and J ends lost 7 bases and 0 bases respectively, with 12 bases between them. This CDR3 has 14 residues. The germline gives CDR1 MDHEN, CDR2 SYDVKM. CDR3 sequence: CASTDLIMNTEAFF. The CDR3 nucleotides are TGTGCCAGCACTGACCTAATCATGAACACTGAAGCTTTCTTT.

The rearrangement uses TRBV30 and TRBJ1-6, with 9 positions matching TRBD1. Germline CDR1 GTSNPN, CDR2 SVGIG (reference sequence). Trimming at V came to 2 bases and at J to 10 bases, leaving 9 bases not matched to a gene. This CDR3 comprises 15 residues. The CDR3 here is CAWSPTGGIYSPLHF. CDR3 in DNA: TGTGCCTGGAGTCCGACAGGGGGAATTTACTCACCCCTCCACTTT.

The chain has TRBV28 and TRBJ2-2; 8 nucleotides match TRBD2. CDR1 MDHEN and CDR2 SYDVKM come from the germline V gene. Germline trimming cut 5 bases from V and 0 bases from J; bases unmatched to any gene: 2. The length of the CDR3 is 15 residues. This CDR3 is CASSRAGANTGELFF. The CDR3 coding sequence is TGTGCCAGCAGTCGAGCGGGAGCGAACACCGGGGAGCTGTTTTTT.

The chain couples TRBV15 to TRBJ2-2; D call uncertain. Looked up from germline, CDR1 is LNHNV and CDR2 is YYDKDF (reference sequence). This CDR3 region has 13 residues. V was shortened by 0 bases and J by 8 bases, with 7 bases between the two germline ends. The CDR3 here is CATSRDLRGELFF. In DNA, the CDR3 is TGTGCCACCAGCAGAGATCTGCGTGGGGAGCTGTTTTTT.

This sequence joins TRBV2 and TRBJ1-1; 10 bases line up with TRBD1. The CDR3 totals 15 residues. With 4 bases clipped from V and 4 bases from J, the junction kept 6 bases outside the gene matches. Germline CDR1 reads SNHLY; CDR2 reads FYNNEI. The CDR3 sequence: CASSGQGASGTEAFF. The CDR3 nucleotides are TGTGCCAGCAGTGGACAGGGGGCATCGGGCACTGAAGCTTTCTTT.

The chain combines TRBV7-2 with TRBJ2-1; D possibly corresponds to TRBD2 (6 bases). The CDR3 length is 19 residues. Germline CDR1 is SGHTA and CDR2 is FQGNSA. V lost 1 base and J 0 bases, leaving 19 bases between the germline ends. The CDR3 is CASSLDSPSGSYSYNEQFF. The CDR3 DNA is TGTGCCAGCAGCTTAGATTCACCATCCGGGAGTTACTCCTACAATGAGCAGTTCTTC. Full variable domain (rest looked up from reference TRBV7-2 and TRBJ2-1): GAGVSQSPSNKVTEKGKDVELRCDPISGHTALYWYRQSLGQGLEFLIYFQGNSAPDKSGLPSDRFSAERTGGSVSTLTIQRTQQEDSAVYLCASSLDSPSGSYSYNEQFFGPGTRLTVL.

The rearrangement uses TRBV5-1 and TRBJ1-6; 7 nucleotides line up with TRBD1. This CDR3 region has 14 residues. Losses at the gene ends were 0 bases for V and 8 bases for J; bases not matched to a gene: 2. The germline V gene encodes CDR1 SGHRS and CDR2 YFSETQ. The CDR3 DNA follows: TGCGCCAGCAGCTTGGGACAGGGAGATTCACCCCTCCACTTT. Translating gives CASSLGQGDSPLHF.

Comment on this clone: Other DNA sequences in this specimen translate into the identical CDR3. The rearrangement joins TRBV9 to TRBJ1-4; 7 bases match TRBD1. V shed 1 base, J shed 3 bases, and the junction held 0 bases outside the gene matches. In germline, CDR1 is SGDLS, CDR2 YYNGEE. The CDR3 length is 14 residues. CDR3 DNA: TGTGCCAGCAGCGTACAGGGGGCTAATGAAAAACTGTTTTTT. Translating it yields CASSVQGANEKLFF.

The rearrangement joins TRBV5-4 to TRBJ1-1; the D is unclear. Trimming removed 6 bases at V and 1 base at J, with 10 bases between. This CDR3 comprises 13 residues. Germline V gives CDR1 SGHNT, CDR2 YYREEE (reference sequence). In DNA form, the CDR3 reads TGTGCCAGCACCTCGATAAGGAACACTGAAGCTTTCTTT. It codes for CASTSIRNTEAFF. Full variable domain (remainder filled in from reference TRBV5-4 and TRBJ1-1): ETGVTQSPTHLIKTRGQQVTLRCSSQSGHNTVSWYQQALGQGPQFIFQYYREEENGRGNFPPRFSGLQFPNYSSELNVNALELDDSALYLCASTSIRNTEAFFGQGTRLTVV.

The gene calls are TRBV10-2 and TRBJ1-1; 7 bases align to TRBD1. V lost 6 bases and J lost 0; bases outside the gene matches: 7. CDR3 length: 15 amino acids. The germline CDR1 and CDR2 sequences are WSHSY and SAAADI. The CDR3 DNA sequence: TGCGCCAGCAGAAACGGACAGGTTATGAACACTGAAGCTTTCTTT. The encoded protein is CASRNGQVMNTEAFF.

The chain carries TRBV7-2 and TRBJ1-1, with TRBD1 matching over 7 bases. The germline V gene encodes CDR1 SGHTA and CDR2 FQGNSA. The CDR3 has 17 residues. The trim removed 0 bases at V and 6 bases at J, leaving 13 bases unmatched. CDR3 coding DNA: TGTGCCAGCAGCTTAGCTTTTGCGACAGGGAATGTCGCTGAAGCTTTCTTT. Residues: CASSLAFATGNVAEAFF.

The V gene is TRBV19, the J gene TRBJ1-1; D is uncertain. CDR3 size: 11 residues. Germline V CDR1 and CDR2: LNHDA, SQIVND (reference sequence). With 1 base removed from V and 4 bases from J, the gap between germline ends came to 1 base. CDR3 nucleotide sequence: TGTGCCAGTAGTATAGGCACTGAAGCTTTCTTT. It yields the protein CASSIGTEAFF. Variable domain in full (rest from reference TRBV19 and TRBJ1-1): DGGITQSPKYLFRKEGQNVTLSCEQNLNHDAMYWYRQDPGQGLRLIYYSQIVNDFQKGDIAEGYSVSREKKESFPLTVTSAQKNPTAFYLCASSIGTEAFFGQGTRLTVV.

The CDR3 DNA follows: TGTGCCACCAGCAGCGAACGGGGGGTCGGACAGAGCACTGAAGCTTTCTTT. Its protein is CATSSERGVGQSTEAFF. The chain links TRBV15 to TRBJ1-1; possibly TRBD1 for D (6 bases). Germline V gene lookup returns CDR1 LNHNV and CDR2 YYDKDF (reference sequence). This CDR3 spans 17 amino acids. V was trimmed by 3 bases and J by 4 bases, leaving 21 bases between them.

V gene TRBV18 combines with J gene TRBJ2-1; 11 positions agree with TRBD2. Trimming at V came to 0 bases and at J to 7 bases, leaving 5 bases not matched to a gene. In germline, CDR1 is KGHSH, CDR2 LQKENI. CDR3 size: 16 residues. CDR3 sequence (DNA): TGTGCCAGCTCACCACCCCTAGCGGGAGGACGGAATGAGCAGTTCTTC. This encodes CASSPPLAGGRNEQFF.

This chain joins TRBV5-6 and TRBJ2-1; weak D call: TRBD1 (5 bases). Germline V gives CDR1 SGHDT, CDR2 YYEEEE. Deletions cut 2 bases from V and 5 bases from J, with 11 bases between. The CDR3 is made up of 14 amino acids. The CDR3 reads CASSLAPTDNEQFF. The CDR3 DNA follows: TGTGCCAGCAGCTTAGCCCCGACAGACAATGAGCAGTTCTTC.

This clone was seen a single time. J is TRBJ1-5 and V is TRBV5-5, with D tentatively TRBD1 (6 bases). This CDR3 has 16 residues. Trimming stripped 0 bases from V and 1 base from J, with 11 bases between. Germline-derived CDR1 and CDR2 are SGHKS and YYEKEE (reference sequence). CDR3 in DNA: TGTGCCAGCAGCTTGGGCCAGGGGAACAGCAATCAGCCCCAGCATTTT. This gives the protein CASSLGQGNSNQPQHF.

The V and J genes are TRBV28 and TRBJ2-7, with TRBD2 identical over 7 bases. The CDR3 is 16 residues long. Per germline, CDR1 MDHEN and CDR2 SYDVKM. With 5 bases clipped from V and 0 bases from J, the junction kept 10 bases outside the gene matches. The CDR3 spells CASSLAGGGDSYEQYF. Here the CDR3 DNA reads TGTGCCAGCAGTCTCGCGGGCGGGGGAGACTCCTACGAGCAGTACTTC.